The rows below give T cell receptor beta chains drawn from one sample of a study of CD8 T cells in ankylosing spondylitis. Via MiXCR, TCRdb re-called the 5' RACE reads, giving one row per CDR3 protein. This table holds 250,000 to 400,000 distinct CDR3 sequences, more than 9% found once. The sequenced sample was blood, either unsorted or a sorted T cell fraction (not recorded which). All receptors derive from a female donor with ankylosing spondylitis or in good health (not recorded which). CDR3s include the opening cysteine and the closing phenylalanine or tryptophan. A D gene is named only where the DNA matches it firmly. The size entry is marked missing in some rows and otherwise reads once, few, many or a size class.

V gene	D gene	J gene	clone size	CDR3 protein	CDR3 DNA
TRBV5-1	.	TRBJ2-7	many	CASSDSGGALLEQYF	TGCGCCAGCAGTGATTCAGGAGGGGCCCTCCTCGAGCAGTACTTC
TRBV20-1	.	TRBJ2-7	many	CSASGAGYEQYF	TGCAGTGCTAGCGGGGCGGGCTACGAGCAGTACTTC
TRBV27	TRBD2	TRBJ2-7	.	CASASLAGGTYEQYF	TGTGCCAGCGCCAGCCTAGCGGGAGGCACCTACGAGCAGTACTTC
TRBV6-5	.	TRBJ2-2	many	CASSYLLAGAQRTGELFF	TGTGCCAGCAGTTACCTACTCGCCGGGGCGCAGCGCACCGGGGAGCTGTTTTTT
TRBV5-6	TRBD1	TRBJ2-1	many	CASRDSLNEQFF	TGTGCCAGCCGGGACAGCCTCAATGAGCAGTTCTTC
TRBV5-6	.	TRBJ2-1	many	CASSFLEAQQFF	TGTGCCAGCAGCTTCCTTGAGGCCCAACAGTTCTTC
TRBV7-2	.	TRBJ2-6	many	CASSLTWSGANVLTF	TGTGCCAGCAGCTTAACGTGGAGCGGGGCCAACGTCCTGACTTTC
TRBV12-5	.	TRBJ2-1	many	CASGFSGYNEQFF	TGTGCTAGTGGTTTCAGCGGGTATAATGAGCAGTTCTTC
TRBV3-1	.	TRBJ1-1	.	CASSRGRATEAFF	TGTGCCAGCAGTCGAGGGAGGGCCACTGAAGCTTTCTTT
TRBV20-1	TRBD1	TRBJ2-7	many	CSARRDGQGEQYF	TGCAGTGCTAGAAGGGACGGACAGGGCGAGCAGTACTTC
TRBV20-1	TRBD2	TRBJ2-1	.	CSASRGGNNEQFF	TGCAGTGCTAGTCGCGGGGGGAACAATGAGCAGTTCTTC